Following are 15 T cell receptor beta chains from one sample sequenced in a study of blood T cell repertoires in COVID-19. Sequencing was performed with immunoSEQ multiplex PCR; in TCRdb, only in-frame clones are kept and a portion is missing. The sample carries 80,000 to 100,000 clones, 81% recorded once. The source material was peripheral blood. All receptors come from a man aged 55 to 70 with acute or convalescent COVID-19.

The chain combines TRBV18 with TRBJ2-6; tentative D call: TRBD1 (5 bases). V lost 1 base and J lost 1, with 8 bases in between. Looked up from germline, CDR1 is KGHSH and CDR2 is LQKENI. This CDR3 comprises 16 residues. The CDR3: CASSPLGASGANVLTF. The CDR3 DNA follows: TGTGCCAGCTCACCACTTGGGGCGTCTGGGGCCAACGTCCTGACTTTC.

This clone was counted a few times. This chain links TRBV12-3 or TRBV12-4 with TRBJ1-3; no clear D. The CDR3 has 12 residues. V was clipped by 6 bases and J by 4 bases, with 7 bases between them. Written as DNA, the CDR3 is TGTGCCAGCAGAGACATAGGAAACACCATATATTTT. It codes for CASRDIGNTIYF.

The chain carries TRBV4-1 and TRBJ1-4, with 7 bases lining up with TRBD1. The germline gives CDR1 MGHRA, CDR2 YSYEKL. The ends lost 4 bases at V and 5 bases at J; junction bases unmatched: 13. The CDR3 contains 17 residues. This CDR3 is CASSPTGTGTANEKLFF. CDR3 DNA sequence: TGCGCCAGCAGCCCGACCGGAACCGGGACAGCGAATGAAAAACTGTTTTTT.

This chain connects TRBV28 to TRBJ1-2; D is undetermined. In germline, CDR1 is MDHEN, CDR2 SYDVKM. V lost 5 bases, J lost 4 bases, and 20 bases lay in between. The CDR3 sequence is 16 residues long. CDR3 nucleotides: TGTGCCAGCAGTCTATCAGGAGCTATGGCGGGCTATGGCTACACCTTC. Encoded protein: CASSLSGAMAGYGYTF.

The chain employs TRBV19 and TRBJ1-2; D unresolved. CDR1 is LNHDA and CDR2 is SQIVND in the germline V gene (reference sequence). Trimming shortened V by 2 bases and J by 2 bases, and 12 bases separated the two germline ends. CDR3 length equals 15 residues. This chain's CDR3 is CASSIRSRFNYGYTF. The CDR3 bases are TGTGCCAGTAGTATAAGAAGCAGGTTCAACTATGGCTACACCTTC.

The chain joins TRBV7-8 to TRBJ2-2; D gene uncertain. V gave up 3 bases and J gave up 4 bases, with 15 bases separating them. The germline gives CDR1 SGHVS, CDR2 FQNEAQ. The CDR3 is 16 amino acids. DNA of the CDR3: TGTGCCAGCAGCTTGATGGGCCTCACCCTCACCGGGGAGCTGTTTTTT. Translation gives CASSLMGLTLTGELFF.

This clone was seen a handful of times. The genes are TRBV19 and TRBJ1-5, with 8 bases identical to TRBD1. The CDR3 totals 17 residues. Germline V gene sequence: CDR1 LNHDA, CDR2 SQIVND (reference sequence). Losses at the gene ends were 4 bases for V and 3 bases for J; bases not matched to a gene: 11. In nucleotides, the CDR3 is TGTGCCAGTAGTACATACGACAGGGGCATGGTCAATCAGCCCCAGCATTTT. This encodes CASSTYDRGMVNQPQHF.

This CDR3 reads CATRPGTGLGKTQYF. For the CDR3, the DNA is TGTGCCACTAGACCGGGGACAGGGCTGGGGAAGACCCAGTACTTC. The chain combines TRBV28 with TRBJ2-5; 9 bases are shared with TRBD1. The CDR3 contains 15 residues. Germline values: CDR1 MDHEN, CDR2 SYDVKM. V lost 10 bases and J lost 6; bases outside the gene matches: 15.

The V gene is TRBV3-1 (or the pseudogene TRBV3-2), the J gene TRBJ2-7, with TRBD1 matching over 8 bases. CDR3 length: 17 residues. CDR1 is LGHDT, CDR2 YNNKEL, per germline (reference sequence). J gave up 6 bases and V 4 bases, and 17 bases lay outside the gene matches. The CDR3 here is CASSPLYSPGQGVEQYF. As DNA, the CDR3 is TGTGCCAGCAGCCCTCTTTACTCACCAGGACAGGGCGTCGAGCAGTACTTC.

The V call is TRBV29-1, the J call TRBJ2-5; a possible D gene is TRBD1 (5 bases). CDR1 is SQVTM and CDR2 is ANQGSEA in the germline V gene. This CDR3 is 12 amino acids long. The V end lost 7 bases, the J end lost 2 bases, and 11 bases lay between the germline ends. CDR3 nucleotide sequence: TGCAGCGCCGAGTCAGGGCAAGAGACCCAGTACTTC. This sequence encodes CSAESGQETQYF.

The chain combines TRBV28 with TRBJ2-7; D is undetermined. The V and J ends lost 4 bases and 4 bases respectively, with 5 bases between them. The germline CDR1 and CDR2 sequences are MDHEN and SYDVKM. This CDR3 is built from 11 residues. CDR3 sequence (DNA): TGTGCCAGCAGTTCGGTGTACGAGCAGTACTTC. This translates into CASSSVYEQYF.

The chain employs TRBV5-1 and TRBJ2-7; D is unresolved. Germline V gene data show CDR1 as SGHRS and CDR2 as YFSETQ. The CDR3 extends over 14 amino acids. V dropped 0 bases and J dropped 0 bases, with 7 bases sitting between them. DNA of the CDR3: TGCGCCAGCAGCTTGGCCGGGTACTCCTACGAGCAGTACTTC. This translates into CASSLAGYSYEQYF.

This chain joins TRBV7-2 and TRBJ2-7, with 7 bases aligning to TRBD2. This CDR3 is built from 15 residues. Germline loops: CDR1 SGHTA, CDR2 FQGNSA. V was pared by 1 base and J by 7 bases, with 10 bases of the junction left unmatched. The CDR3 loop is CASSLERGGVSEQYF. The CDR3 nucleotides are TGTGCCAGCAGCTTAGAGCGGGGCGGTGTGAGTGAGCAGTACTTC.

The gene calls are TRBV6-2 or TRBV6-3 and TRBJ2-5; D might be TRBD2 (5 bases). The V gene lost 5 bases and the J gene lost 4 bases, with 11 bases spanning the gap. The CDR3 runs 13 residues. Germline lookup yields CDR1 MNHEY and CDR2 SVGEGT. CDR3 sequence reads: CASSLGVGETQYF. CDR3 nucleotides: TGTGCCAGCAGTCTCGGGGTTGGAGAGACCCAGTACTTC.

This clone was counted once. The rearrangement links TRBV7-6 to TRBJ1-1, with D maybe TRBD1 (5 bases). This CDR3 spans 15 amino acids. Trimming took 3 bases from V and 5 from J, leaving 16 bases between them. The germline V gene encodes CDR1 SGHVS and CDR2 FNYEAQ. CDR3 sequence: CASSFAGSMGTEAFF. CDR3 nucleotide sequence: TGTGCCAGCAGCTTCGCAGGGTCCATGGGGACTGAAGCTTTCTTT.